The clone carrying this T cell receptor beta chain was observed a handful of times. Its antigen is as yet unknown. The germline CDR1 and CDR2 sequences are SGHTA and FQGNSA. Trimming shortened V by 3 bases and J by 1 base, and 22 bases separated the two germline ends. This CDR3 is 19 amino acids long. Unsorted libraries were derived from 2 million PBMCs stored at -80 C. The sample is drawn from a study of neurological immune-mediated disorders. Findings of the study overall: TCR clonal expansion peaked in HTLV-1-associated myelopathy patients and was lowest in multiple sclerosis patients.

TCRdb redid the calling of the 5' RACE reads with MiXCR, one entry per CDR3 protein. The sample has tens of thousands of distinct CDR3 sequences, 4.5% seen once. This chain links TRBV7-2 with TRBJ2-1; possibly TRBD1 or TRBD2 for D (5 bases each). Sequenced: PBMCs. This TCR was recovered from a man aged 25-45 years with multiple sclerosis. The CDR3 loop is CASSFRDPSWLSSYNEQFF. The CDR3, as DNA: TGTGCCAGCAGCTTCCGGGACCCGTCCTGGCTTTCTTCCTACAATGAGCAGTTCTTC.